This T cell receptor (beta chain) originates from a study of T cells after yellow fever vaccination. Study results and limitations: Abundant contaminating clonotypes from the bulk population could appear in FACS-sorted repertoires. Clones that expanded after primary vaccination mostly reappeared after the booster (96% CD4, 70% to 90% CD8).

This clonotype was detected a few times. Its specificity is not known. Germline CDR1 is SGHTA and CDR2 is FQGNSA. V lost 8 bases and J lost 2, with 12 bases in between. This CDR3 comprises 14 residues. A process of 5'RACE template switching, which added a universal primer site and UMIs, was used to make TCR cDNA. TCRdb reprocessed the 5' RACE reads with MiXCR, giving one entry per CDR3 protein. This sample yields approximately 250,000 distinct CDR3 sequences, of which around 4.9% are seen a single time; roughly 3.5% belongs to the top ten. The chain employs TRBV7-2 and TRBJ2-2; no firm D call. The sample here was CD4+ T cells sorted from PBMCs, taken on the day of the yellow fever booster vaccination. The receptor's source is a man between 18 and 29 years old who received the YFV17D yellow fever vaccine. The CDR3 loop is CASGYSRNTGELFF. In DNA, the CDR3 is TGTGCCAGCGGCTACTCAAGAAACACCGGGGAGCTGTTTTTT.